The sequence of this TCR beta chain was determined in a study of OX40 agonist ivuxolimab in advanced cancers. At the level of the study: At doses from 0.01 to 10 mg/kg, patients were given intravenous ivuxolimab every 2 weeks. General observations from the study: Blood T cells, both CD4+ and CD8+, expanded clonally by week 6 at 0.1 to 3.0 mg/kg.

This CDR3 spans 14 amino acids. CDR1 MNHEY and CDR2 SMNVEV come from the germline V gene (reference sequence). V shed 1 base and J shed 4 bases, with 10 bases lying between them. Profiled with immunoSEQ multiplex PCR; TCRdb holds only in-frame clones, not every one. This sample carries around 19,000 clones, less than 90% of them seen once, and the ten largest clones take about 25%. Points on this clone: Its specificity is not known.

The receptor's source is an adult with an advanced solid tumor such as melanoma, head and neck, liver or kidney cancer. The chain is built from TRBV27 and TRBJ1-1; tentatively, D is TRBD1 (6 bases). The specimen was CD4+ or CD8+ T cells sorted from blood, collected in a trial of the OX40 agonist ivuxolimab. CDR3 loop: CASSLFQGSTEAFF. In nucleotides, the CDR3 is TGTGCCAGCAGTTTATTTCAGGGGTCCACTGAAGCTTTCTTT.